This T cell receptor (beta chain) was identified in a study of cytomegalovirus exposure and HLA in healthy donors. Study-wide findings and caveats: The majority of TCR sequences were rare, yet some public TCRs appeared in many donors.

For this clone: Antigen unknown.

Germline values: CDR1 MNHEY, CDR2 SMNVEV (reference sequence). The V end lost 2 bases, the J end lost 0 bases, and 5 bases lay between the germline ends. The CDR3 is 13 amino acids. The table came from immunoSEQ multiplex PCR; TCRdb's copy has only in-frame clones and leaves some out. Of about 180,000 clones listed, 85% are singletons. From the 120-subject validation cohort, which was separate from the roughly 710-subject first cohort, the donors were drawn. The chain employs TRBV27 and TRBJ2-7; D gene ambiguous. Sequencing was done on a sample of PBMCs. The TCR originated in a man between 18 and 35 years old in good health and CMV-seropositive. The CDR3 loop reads CASSLADSYEQYF. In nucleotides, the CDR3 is TGTGCCAGCAGTTTAGCGGACTCCTACGAGCAGTACTTC.